This T cell receptor beta chain was sequenced during a study of T cell responses to AZD1222 COVID-19 vaccine. Libraries were prepared by immunoSEQ multiplex PCR; TCRdb keeps only in-frame clonotypes and omits some of them. Of about 140,000 clones listed, approximately 90% are singletons. This CDR3 is 15 amino acids long. The germline gives CDR1 WNHNN, CDR2 SYGVQD (reference sequence). Trimming took 6 bases from V and 4 from J; bases not matched to a gene: 8. The starting material was peripheral blood, obtained 28 days after the second AZD1222 dose. This clonotype was obtained from an adult who received the AZD1222 COVID-19 vaccine. The chain has TRBV10-1 and TRBJ1-5; 8 nucleotides align to TRBD1. The CDR3 DNA reads TGCGCCAGCAGGGCGGGACAGGCGATGAATCAGCCCCAGCATTTT. It specifies CASRAGQAMNQPQHF.